The 23 T cell receptor beta chains reported below all come from one sample, sequenced in a study of OX40 agonist ivuxolimab in advanced cancers. Only in-frame clones appear in the TCRdb table, and some are missing; sequencing was by immunoSEQ multiplex PCR. Of fewer than 30,000 clones in the sample, 88% are singletons; the top ten hold 30% to 35%. This specimen consisted of CD4+ or CD8+ T cells sorted from blood, obtained in a trial of the OX40 agonist ivuxolimab. These receptors were obtained from an adult with an advanced solid tumor such as melanoma, head and neck, liver or kidney cancer.

In DNA, the CDR3 is TGTGCCAGCAGTGAAGAGGCAGGGAGTTGGTATGGCTACACCTTC. Amino acid sequence: CASSEEAGSWYGYTF. This chain uses TRBV6-1 with TRBJ1-2, with D tentatively TRBD1 (5 bases). CDR1 and CDR2 from the germline V gene are MNHNS and SASEGT. The ends were cut back, 1 base at V and 5 bases at J, with 14 bases in the middle. The CDR3 is 15 residues long.

V and J are TRBV9 and TRBJ2-5; D call uncertain. The V gene's germline CDR1 is SGDLS and CDR2 YYNGEE. CDR3 length: 14 amino acids. V was cut by 0 bases and J by 5 bases, with 11 bases left in between. The CDR3 nucleotides are TGTGCCAGCAGCGTAGCTTGGGCAGAGGAGACCCAGTACTTC. Residues: CASSVAWAEETQYF. The complete variable domain, with remaining parts taken from reference TRBV9 and TRBJ2-5, reads DSGVTQTPKHLITATGQRVTLRCSPRSGDLSVYWYQQSLDQGLQFLIQYYNGEERAKGNILERFSAQQFPDLHSELNLSSLELGDSALYFCASSVAWAEETQYFGPGTRLLVL.

This clone was counted between two and nine times. The chain uses TRBV6-4 and TRBJ2-3; TRBD2 aligns across 9 bases. CDR3 length equals 16 residues. Germline V lookup: CDR1 MRHNA, CDR2 SNTAGT. The V and J ends lost 0 bases and 2 bases, in that order; junction bases with no gene match: 3. The CDR3, as DNA: TGTGCCAGCAGTGACTCCGCGGGGGGGGACACAGATACGCAGTATTTT. This encodes CASSDSAGGDTDTQYF.

V gene TRBV5-1 combines with J gene TRBJ2-3; D remains ambiguous. This CDR3 contains 14 residues. Germline values: CDR1 SGHRS, CDR2 YFSETQ. Deletions cut 0 bases from V and 7 bases from J, with 12 bases between. CDR3 sequence: CASSLDQPQYTQYF. CDR3 DNA sequence: TGCGCCAGCAGCTTGGATCAGCCACAGTATACGCAGTATTTT. Drawing the rest from reference TRBV5-1 and TRBJ2-3, the complete variable domain is KAGVTQTPRYLIKTRGQQVTLSCSPISGHRSVSWYQQTPGQGLQFLFEYFSETQRNKGNFPGRFSGRQFSNSRSEMNVSTLELGDSALYLCASSLDQPQYTQYFGPGTRLTVL.

The rearrangement uses TRBV11-3 and TRBJ2-2; D might be TRBD2 (5 bases). V lost 3 bases, J lost 1 base, and 6 bases lay in between. This CDR3 is 14 amino acids long. Per germline, CDR1 SGHNT and CDR2 YENEEA. DNA for the CDR3: TGTGCCAGCAGCTTGGCGGGGAACACCGGGGAGCTGTTTTTT. Amino acids: CASSLAGNTGELFF. The entire variable domain, with the rest obtained from reference TRBV11-3 and TRBJ2-2, is as follows: EAGVVQSPRYKIIEKKQPVAFWCNPISGHNTLYWYLQNLGQGPELLIRYENEEAVDDSQLPKDRFSAERLKGVDSTLKIQPAELGDSAVYLCASSLAGNTGELFFGEGSRLTVL.

As regards this clone: The junction shows a germline mismatch at one end, possibly a read error. V is TRBV20-1 and J is TRBJ1-1; unclear D gene. The germline CDR1 and CDR2 sequences are DFQATT and SNEGSKA (reference sequence). The CDR3 is 8 residues long. CDR3 sequence reads: CSARNLIF. The CDR3 DNA reads TGCAGTGCTAGGAATCTTATCTTT.

The chain links TRBV7-2 to TRBJ2-2, with D tentatively TRBD1 (5 bases). V was clipped by 4 bases and J by 0 bases, with 12 bases between them. This CDR3 region has 16 residues. The germline V gene has CDR1 SGHTA and CDR2 FQGNSA. The CDR3 DNA reads TGTGCCAGCAGCTCCTCCCTGGGGCCGAACACCGGGGAGCTGTTTTTT. The encoded protein is CASSSSLGPNTGELFF.

J is TRBJ1-3 and V is TRBV9; D may be TRBD1 (5 bases). Germline CDR1 and CDR2: SGDLS and YYNGEE. V dropped 2 bases and J dropped 4 bases, with 16 bases sitting between them. The CDR3 spans 16 residues. CDR3 DNA: TGTGCCAGCAGCGTTGGGGGGTATTCGGCCGGAAACACCATATATTTT. This sequence encodes CASSVGGYSAGNTIYF.

V and J are TRBV9 and TRBJ2-3; 8 bases align to TRBD2. The CDR3 totals 17 residues. The V and J ends lost 0 bases and 1 base, in that order; junction bases with no gene match: 7. Germline CDR1 and CDR2: SGDLS and YYNGEE. CDR3 sequence reads: CASSVGTSSRGTDTQYF. The CDR3 bases are TGTGCCAGCAGCGTAGGGACTAGCAGTAGGGGCACAGATACGCAGTATTTT.

This chain connects TRBV25-1 to TRBJ2-7, with 7 bases that match TRBD1. Unmatched junction bases numbered 6, after V lost 8 bases and J lost 2 bases. In germline, CDR1 is MGHDK, CDR2 SYGVNS. The CDR3 extends over 13 amino acids. CDR3 amino acids: CASGRGGPYEQYF. The CDR3 bases are TGTGCCAGCGGTAGAGGGGGCCCCTACGAGCAGTACTTC.

The chain uses TRBV28 and TRBJ1-5; 7 nucleotides agree with TRBD1. With V trimmed by 2 bases and J by 0 bases, 7 bases remained unmatched. CDR1 and CDR2 (germline): MDHEN, SYDVKM. There are 17 residues in the CDR3. CDR3 amino acids: CASSLDQGGSSNQPQHF. The CDR3 DNA sequence: TGTGCCAGCAGTTTAGACCAAGGGGGCAGTAGCAATCAGCCCCAGCATTTT.

J is TRBJ2-7 and V is TRBV27, with TRBD2 matching over 11 bases. V dropped 5 bases and J dropped 6; count of bases not matched to a gene: 9. The CDR3 sequence is 15 residues long. Germline CDR1 and CDR2: MNHEY and SMNVEV (reference sequence). CDR3 sequence (DNA): TGTGCCAGCAGTCCGAGACTAGCGGGATCTCTCGAGCAGTACTTC. This encodes CASSPRLAGSLEQYF.

A single count supports this clone. The chain links TRBV9 to TRBJ2-1; D is unresolved. Between the trimmed V and J ends, which lost 3 bases and 8 bases, there was a span of 12 bases. The CDR3 extends over 13 amino acids. Germline-derived CDR1 and CDR2 are SGDLS and YYNGEE. CDR3 nucleotide sequence: TGTGCCAGCAGCGAGGAGACTGGGTATGAGCAGTTCTTC. Its protein is CASSEETGYEQFF.

V is TRBV28 and J is TRBJ1-1; D ambiguous. CDR3 length: 12 amino acids. The germline V and J ends were trimmed by 6 bases and 1 base, with 6 bases remaining between them. Germline V lookup: CDR1 MDHEN, CDR2 SYDVKM. The CDR3 nucleotides read TGTGCCAGCAGGTCCGGGAACACTGAAGCTTTCTTT. This encodes CASRSGNTEAFF.

The chain recombines TRBV4-1 with TRBJ2-2, with TRBD2 as a possible D gene (6 bases). V was pared by 5 bases and J by 3 bases, with 16 bases between. Germline V lookup: CDR1 MGHRA, CDR2 YSYEKL. This CDR3 contains 16 residues. CDR3 sequence (DNA): TGCGCCAGCAGCTGGAGGTGGCGGGGAGACACCGGGGAGCTGTTTTTT. Its translation: CASSWRWRGDTGELFF.

The V and J genes are TRBV19 and TRBJ1-3; TRBD1 is a possible D gene (5 bases). From germline, CDR1 is LNHDA and CDR2 SQIVND (reference sequence). The V and J ends lost 6 bases and 0 bases respectively, with 6 bases between them. The CDR3 contains 13 residues. CDR3 sequence: CASRQVSGNTIYF. As DNA, the CDR3 is TGTGCCAGTAGACAGGTCTCTGGAAACACCATATATTTT.

V usage is TRBV19 and J usage is TRBJ2-7; D not resolved. Germline V gene sequence: CDR1 LNHDA, CDR2 SQIVND (reference sequence). The CDR3 has 13 amino acids. V shed 6 bases and J shed 2 bases, with 11 bases lying between them. The CDR3 region is CASSQLRTYEQYF. CDR3 nucleotides: TGTGCCAGTAGCCAACTACGAACCTACGAGCAGTACTTC.

This clone was observed once. The chain carries TRBV6-1 and TRBJ1-5, with D perhaps TRBD1 (6 bases). V lost 5 bases, J lost 6 bases, and 11 bases lay in between. CDR3 length equals 13 residues. Per germline, CDR1 MNHNS and CDR2 SASEGT. The CDR3 sequence is CASSPGAGQPQHF. The CDR3 nucleotides are TGTGCCAGCAGTCCAGGGGCCGGTCAGCCCCAGCATTTT.

CDR3 bases: TGCAGCGAGGGGGGACCAGATACGCAGTATTTT. Protein: CSEGGPDTQYF. The chain recombines TRBV20-1 with TRBJ2-3; D possibly matches TRBD1 or TRBD2 (6 bases each). This CDR3 region has 11 residues. Germline CDR1 and CDR2: DFQATT and SNEGSKA (reference sequence).

The rearrangement links TRBV7-8 to TRBJ2-2; 7 bases are a match to TRBD1. J gave up 6 bases and V 4 bases, and 11 bases lay outside the gene matches. Per germline, CDR1 SGHVS and CDR2 FQNEAQ. This CDR3 is 16 amino acids long. The CDR3 nucleotides read TGTGCCAGCAGCTCCGGACAGGCGATGTTCTCCGGGGAGCTGTTTTTT. Its protein product is CASSSGQAMFSGELFF.

This clone has only a few counts. The CDR3 loop reads CASRGQGSTGELFF. As DNA, the CDR3 is TGTGCCAGCCGGGGACAGGGCAGCACCGGGGAGCTGTTTTTT. The chain uses TRBV6-6 and TRBJ2-2, with 9 positions matching TRBD1. V lost 8 bases to trimming and J lost 4 bases; unmatched junction nucleotides: 5. Germline V gene sequence: CDR1 MNHNY, CDR2 SVGAGI (reference sequence). The CDR3 loop spans 14 amino acids.

The chain couples TRBV23-1 to TRBJ2-7; D is possibly TRBD1 (6 bases). TRBV23-1 is assigned to the ORF class and has an uncertain function. This CDR3 spans 13 amino acids. V was cut by 9 bases and J by 3 bases, with 15 bases left in between. DNA for the CDR3: TGCGCCAGTCCCAAGAAAGGGGGCTACGAGCAGTACTTC. Its translation is CASPKKGGYEQYF.

The chain combines TRBV4-3 with TRBJ1-5, with D perhaps TRBD1 (5 bases). This CDR3 comprises 15 residues. Trimming removed 0 bases from V and 6 bases from J, with 12 bases in between. CDR1 LGHNA and CDR2 YSLEER come from the germline V gene. The CDR3 is CASSQDSQGGQPQHF. CDR3 DNA sequence: TGCGCCAGCAGCCAAGATAGTCAGGGCGGTCAGCCCCAGCATTTT.